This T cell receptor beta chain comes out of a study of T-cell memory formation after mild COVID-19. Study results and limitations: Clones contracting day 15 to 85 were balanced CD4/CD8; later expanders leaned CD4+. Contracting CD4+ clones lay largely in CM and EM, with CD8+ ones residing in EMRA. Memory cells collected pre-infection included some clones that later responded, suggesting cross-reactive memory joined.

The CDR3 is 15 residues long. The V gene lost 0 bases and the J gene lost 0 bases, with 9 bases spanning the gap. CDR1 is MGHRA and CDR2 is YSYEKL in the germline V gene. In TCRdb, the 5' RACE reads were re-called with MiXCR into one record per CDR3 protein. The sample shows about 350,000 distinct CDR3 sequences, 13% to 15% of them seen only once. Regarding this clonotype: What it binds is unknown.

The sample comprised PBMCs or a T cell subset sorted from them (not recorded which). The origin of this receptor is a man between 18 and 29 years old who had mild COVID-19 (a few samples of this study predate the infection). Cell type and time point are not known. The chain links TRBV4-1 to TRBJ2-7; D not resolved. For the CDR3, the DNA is TGCGCCAGCAGCCAAGAGGGTCACGGCTCCTACGAGCAGTACTTC. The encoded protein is CASSQEGHGSYEQYF.